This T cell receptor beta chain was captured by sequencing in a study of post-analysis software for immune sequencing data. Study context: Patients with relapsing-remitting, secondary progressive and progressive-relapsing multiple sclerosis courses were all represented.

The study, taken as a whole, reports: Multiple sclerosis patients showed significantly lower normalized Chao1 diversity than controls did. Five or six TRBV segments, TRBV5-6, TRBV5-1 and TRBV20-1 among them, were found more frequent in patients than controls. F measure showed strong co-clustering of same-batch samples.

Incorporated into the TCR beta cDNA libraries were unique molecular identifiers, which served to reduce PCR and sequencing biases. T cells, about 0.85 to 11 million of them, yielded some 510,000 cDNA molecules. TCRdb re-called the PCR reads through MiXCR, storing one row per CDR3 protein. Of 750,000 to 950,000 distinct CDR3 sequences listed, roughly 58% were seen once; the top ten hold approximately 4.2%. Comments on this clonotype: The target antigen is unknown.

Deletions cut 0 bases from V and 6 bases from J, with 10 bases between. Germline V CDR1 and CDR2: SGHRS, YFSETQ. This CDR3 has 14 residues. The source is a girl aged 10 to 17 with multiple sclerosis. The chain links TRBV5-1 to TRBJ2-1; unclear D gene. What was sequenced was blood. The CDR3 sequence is CASSLGESGNEQFF. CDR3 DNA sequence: TGCGCCAGCAGCTTGGGGGAAAGTGGCAATGAGCAGTTCTTC.